The next 17 T cell receptor beta chains were all read from a single sample in a study of tumor-infiltrating lymphocytes in primary liver carcinoma. The researchers produced TCR beta cDNA from around 0.5 ug total RNA with a constant-region primer. Libraries covering TCR beta were generated through three nested multiplex PCR rounds (using a slightly modified ARM-PCR). Running about 11 cycles apiece, the first two PCR rounds relied on TRBV1-TRBV30 forward primers together with a C-beta reverse primer. One entry per CDR3 protein, called by TCRdb with MiXCR from the multiplex PCR reads. The sample includes 80,000 or so distinct CDR3 sequences, 71% of them seen just once. Unsorted bulk tissue of about 18-34 mg yielded co-extracted RNA and DNA. The material sequenced was liver tumor tissue from sampling region 4. Subset denoted: tumor region T4, right-lateral pole. Receptors were obtained from a woman aged 60-70 years with primary liver carcinoma and hepatitis B virus infection.

Details on this clonotype: Given the absence of the conserved phenylalanine or tryptophan at the CDR3 end, a read error is likely. V is TRBV11-3 and J is TRBJ2-1; TRBD2 matches at 8 bases. The germline V gene encodes CDR1 SGHNT and CDR2 YENEEA. This CDR3 region has 15 residues. The CDR3 DNA is TGTGCCAGCGGCTTAGGAACTAGCGGAAAGCTTGAGCAGTTCATC. This gives the protein CASGLGTSGKLEQFI.

Comments on this clonotype: An end of the junction does not agree with germline; a read error may underlie this. The chain uses TRBV11-2 and TRBJ2-1; D is perhaps TRBD2 (6 bases). Germline CDR1 and CDR2: SGHAT and FQNNGV. The CDR3 runs to 15 residues. DNA for the CDR3: TGTGCCAGCAGCGCCGGGGCGGTGGACTACAATGAGCAGTTCTTT. This codes for CASSAGAVDYNEQFF.

Concerning this clonotype itself: Germline is not matched at one junction end, which may reflect a read error. V and J are TRBV11-3 and TRBJ2-1, with 9 bases aligning to TRBD2. CDR1 SGHNT and CDR2 YENEEA come from the germline V gene. The CDR3 extends over 18 amino acids. The CDR3 DNA sequence: TGTGTCAGCAGCTTAAGTCAAGGCGGGAGGGCCGACTACAATGAGCAGTTCTTC. Protein sequence: CVSSLSQGGRADYNEQFF.

To note about this clonotype: Germline and junction disagree at one end, which may indicate a read error. The rearrangement links TRBV5-1 to TRBJ2-7; 7 nucleotides line up with TRBD1. The CDR3 consists of 11 residues. CDR1 and CDR2 from the germline V gene are SGHRS and YFSETQ. The CDR3 sequence is CTSSLDREQYF. The CDR3 DNA reads TGCACCAGCAGCCTGGACAGGGAGCAGTACTTC.

The rearrangement links TRBV29-1 to TRBJ2-2; weak D call: TRBD2 (7 bases). Trimming removed 7 bases at V and 7 bases at J, with 19 bases between. The CDR3 is 14 residues long. Looked up from germline, CDR1 is SQVTM and CDR2 is ANQGSEA. CDR3 DNA sequence: TGCAGCGCCGCCCGGGGGGCCAGCCACGGGGAGCTGTTTTTT. This gives the protein CSAARGASHGELFF.

This clonotype appeared a few times. DNA for the CDR3: TGTGCCAGTACCCTCAAAGCGGGAGTGTATATCGGGGAGCTGTTTTTT. It yields the protein CASTLKAGVYIGELFF. This rearrangement joins TRBV19 to TRBJ2-2, with 8 nucleotides matching TRBD2. The CDR3 covers 16 residues. Looked up from germline, CDR1 is LNHDA and CDR2 is SQIVND (reference sequence). The trim removed 7 bases at V and 7 bases at J, leaving 14 bases unmatched.

This clonotype has a single count. The CDR3 end shows no conserved phenylalanine or tryptophan, and so a read error is likely. The DNA is omitted, as the CDR3 cannot be located on it reliably, and the CDR3 follows TCRdb's listing. This chain connects TRBV11-2 to TRBJ1-1. Germline V gene data show CDR1 as SGHAT and CDR2 as FQNNGV. The CDR3 has 14 residues if both end residues are counted. The chain's CDR3 is CASSFRGRNTVAFY.

In this sample, this clonotype turned up many times. The V and J genes are TRBV6-1 and TRBJ1-5; possible D gene TRBD1, 5 bases. There are 17 residues in the CDR3. Germline V CDR1 and CDR2: MNHNS, SASEGT. Trimming cost V 1 base and J 1 base, with 14 bases left between them. The CDR3 sequence is CASSEDYWGNSNQPQHF. The DNA for the CDR3 is TGTGCCAGCAGTGAAGATTATTGGGGCAACAGCAATCAGCCCCAGCATTTT.

This clonotype showed up many times. V usage is TRBV18 and J usage is TRBJ2-1; 7 nucleotides align to TRBD1. There are 14 residues in the CDR3. Germline values: CDR1 KGHSH, CDR2 LQKENI. Germline trimming cut 4 bases from V and 9 bases from J; bases unmatched to any gene: 9. The CDR3 DNA reads as TGTGCCAGCTCACATCGGCAGGGGGTTGCTGAGCAGTTCTTC. Its protein is CASSHRQGVAEQFF.

The chain recombines TRBV28 with TRBJ2-7; no firm D call. CDR3 length equals 18 residues. CDR1 MDHEN and CDR2 SYDVKM come from the germline V gene. V lost 1 base and J lost 4, with 23 bases in between. The CDR3 DNA sequence: TGTGCCAGCAGTTTATCTCAAGTAGGATGGTGTAGAAGTTACGAGCAGTACTTC. Its translation is CASSLSQVGWCRSYEQYF.

The V gene is TRBV29-1, the J gene TRBJ2-6, with a possible D match to TRBD1 (5 bases). Germline CDR1 is SQVTM and CDR2 is ANQGSEA. Trimming cost V 8 bases and J 10 bases, with 24 bases left between them. This CDR3 is 15 amino acids long. The CDR3 loop is CSLHIRDSSNNVLTF. The DNA for the CDR3 is TGCAGCCTGCATATCCGCGACAGCAGTAATAACGTCCTGACTTTC.

For this clonotype: This likely comes from a read error, as the CDR3 has no conserved phenylalanine or tryptophan at its end. The limits of the CDR3 on the DNA are not certain, so only TCRdb's listed CDR3 is given. CDR3 loop: CASSFIGSTDTRYL. The rearrangement joins TRBV11-2 to TRBJ2-3. From germline, CDR1 is SGHAT and CDR2 FQNNGV. Termini included, the CDR3 measures 14 amino acids.

The table lists this clonotype with a count of one. A read error may account for a junction end that differs from germline. The chain has TRBV11-3 and TRBJ2-7; the match to TRBD2 covers 10 bases. The CDR3 extends over 14 amino acids. Germline V gives CDR1 SGHNT, CDR2 YENEEA. The CDR3 DNA sequence: TGTGCCAGGAGCTTAAGCGGGAGGGAACACGAGCAGTACTTC. This codes for CARSLSGREHEQYF.

Concerning this clonotype itself: This may be a read error: a much more frequent sequence differs by one nucleotide. The V gene is TRBV5-1, the J gene TRBJ2-2, with TRBD2 matching 8 bases. Trimming cost V 7 bases and J 5 bases; bases outside gene matches: 19. Germline assignment: CDR1 SGHRS and CDR2 YFSETQ. The CDR3 extends over 18 amino acids. In DNA form, the CDR3 reads TGCGCCAGCGGCTCGGATGGTAGGGGACTAGGCGGGACCGGGGAGCTGTTTTTT. This codes for CASGSDGRGLGGTGELFF.

J is TRBJ2-1 and V is TRBV3-1, with TRBD2 matching 7 bases. CDR3 length: 15 residues. V shed 2 bases and J 6 bases; nucleotides not matched to a gene: 7. Germline CDR1 reads LGHDT; CDR2 reads YNNKEL (reference sequence). The CDR3 spells CASSQWGGVSNEQFF. In nucleotides, the CDR3 is TGTGCCAGCAGCCAATGGGGAGGGGTAAGCAATGAGCAGTTCTTC.

Worth noting for this clonotype: No conserved phenylalanine or tryptophan is present at the end of the CDR3, so a read error is the likely explanation. This chain uses TRBV4-1 with TRBJ1-1; D gene ambiguous. There are 16 residues in the CDR3. The V gene lost 0 bases and the J gene lost 2 bases, with 13 bases spanning the gap. Germline CDR1 is MGHRA and CDR2 is YSYEKL. The CDR3 bases are TGCGCCAGCAGCCAAGATCGCAGGCCCCTAAACACTGAAGCTTTCTCT. The encoded protein is CASSQDRRPLNTEAFS.

This clonotype was picked up one time. A much bigger clone sits one base away, suggesting this may be a read error. The chain carries TRBV30 and TRBJ1-1, with D possibly matching TRBD1 (5 bases). Looked up from germline, CDR1 is GTSNPN and CDR2 is SVGIG (reference sequence). This CDR3 spans 15 amino acids. The DNA of the CDR3 is TGTGCCTGGATCAACCCAGGGCTCCGGAACTCTGAAGCTTTCTTT. It specifies CAWINPGLRNSEAFF. The entire variable domain, with the rest obtained from reference TRBV30 and TRBJ1-1, is as follows: SQTIHQWPATLVQPVGSPLSLECTVEGTSNPNLYWYRQAAGRGLQLLFYSVGIGQISSEVPQNLSASRPQDRQFILSSKKLLLSDSGFYLCAWINPGLRNSEAFFGQGTRLTVV.